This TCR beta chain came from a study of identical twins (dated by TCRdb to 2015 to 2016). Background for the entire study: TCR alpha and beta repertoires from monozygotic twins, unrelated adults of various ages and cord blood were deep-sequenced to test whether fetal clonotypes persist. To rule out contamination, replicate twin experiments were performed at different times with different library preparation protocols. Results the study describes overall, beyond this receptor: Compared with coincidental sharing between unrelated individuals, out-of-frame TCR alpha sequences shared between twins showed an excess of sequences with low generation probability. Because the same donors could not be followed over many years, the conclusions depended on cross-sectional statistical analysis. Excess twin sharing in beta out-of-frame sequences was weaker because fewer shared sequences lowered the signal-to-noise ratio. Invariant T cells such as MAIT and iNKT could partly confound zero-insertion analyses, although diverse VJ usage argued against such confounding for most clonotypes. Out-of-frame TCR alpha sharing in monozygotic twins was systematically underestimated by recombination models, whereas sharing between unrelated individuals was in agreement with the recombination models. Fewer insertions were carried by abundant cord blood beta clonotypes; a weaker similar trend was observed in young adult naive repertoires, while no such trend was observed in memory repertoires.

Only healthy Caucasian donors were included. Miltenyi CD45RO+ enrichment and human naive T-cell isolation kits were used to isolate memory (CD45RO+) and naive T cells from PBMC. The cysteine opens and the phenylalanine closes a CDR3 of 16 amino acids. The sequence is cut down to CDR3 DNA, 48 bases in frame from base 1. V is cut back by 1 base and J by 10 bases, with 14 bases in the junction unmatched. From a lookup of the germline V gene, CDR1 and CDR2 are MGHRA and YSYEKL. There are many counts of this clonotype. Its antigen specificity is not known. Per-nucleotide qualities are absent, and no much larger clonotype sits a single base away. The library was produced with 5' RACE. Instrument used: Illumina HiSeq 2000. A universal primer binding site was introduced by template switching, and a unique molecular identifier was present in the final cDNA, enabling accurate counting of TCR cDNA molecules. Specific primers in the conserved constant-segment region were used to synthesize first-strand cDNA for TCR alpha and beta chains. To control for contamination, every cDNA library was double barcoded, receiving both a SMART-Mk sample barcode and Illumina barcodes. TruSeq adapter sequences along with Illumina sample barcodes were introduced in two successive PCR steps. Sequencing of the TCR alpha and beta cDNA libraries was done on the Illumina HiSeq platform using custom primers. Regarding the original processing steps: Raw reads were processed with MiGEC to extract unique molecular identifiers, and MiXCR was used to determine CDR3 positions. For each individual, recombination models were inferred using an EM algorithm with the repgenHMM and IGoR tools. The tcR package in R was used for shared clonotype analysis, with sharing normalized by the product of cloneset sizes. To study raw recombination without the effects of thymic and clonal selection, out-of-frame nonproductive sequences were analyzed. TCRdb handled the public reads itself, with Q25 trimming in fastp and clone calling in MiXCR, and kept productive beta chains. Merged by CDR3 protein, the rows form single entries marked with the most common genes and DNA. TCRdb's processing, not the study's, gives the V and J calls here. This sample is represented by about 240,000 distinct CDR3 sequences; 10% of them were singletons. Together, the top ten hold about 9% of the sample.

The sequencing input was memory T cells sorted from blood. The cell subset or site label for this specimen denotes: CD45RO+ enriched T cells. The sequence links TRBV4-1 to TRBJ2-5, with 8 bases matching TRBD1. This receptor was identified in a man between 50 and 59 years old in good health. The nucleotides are TGCGCCAGCAGCCAAGCAAGGACAGGGCCTTCTCAGGGCCAGTACTTC. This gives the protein CASSQARTGPSQGQYF.